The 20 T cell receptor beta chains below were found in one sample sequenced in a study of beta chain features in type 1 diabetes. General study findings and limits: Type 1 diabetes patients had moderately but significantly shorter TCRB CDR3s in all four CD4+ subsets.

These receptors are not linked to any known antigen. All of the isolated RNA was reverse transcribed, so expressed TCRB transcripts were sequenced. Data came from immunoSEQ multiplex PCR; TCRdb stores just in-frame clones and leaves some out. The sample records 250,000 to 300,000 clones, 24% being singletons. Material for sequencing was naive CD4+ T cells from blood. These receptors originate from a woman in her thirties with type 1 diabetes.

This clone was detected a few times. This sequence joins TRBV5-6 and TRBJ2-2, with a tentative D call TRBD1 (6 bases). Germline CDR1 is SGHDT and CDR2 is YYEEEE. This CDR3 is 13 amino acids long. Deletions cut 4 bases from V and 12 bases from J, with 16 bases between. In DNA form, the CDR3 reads TGTGCCAGCAGCGGTTGGGTGGGACAAAAGCTGTTTTTT. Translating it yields CASSGWVGQKLFF. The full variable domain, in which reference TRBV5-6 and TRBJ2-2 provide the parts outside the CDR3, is DAGVTQSPTHLIKTRGQQVTLRCSPKSGHDTVSWYQQALGQGPQFIFQYYEEEERQRGNFPDRFSGHQFPNYSSELNVNALLLGDSALYLCASSGWVGQKLFFGEGSRLTVL.

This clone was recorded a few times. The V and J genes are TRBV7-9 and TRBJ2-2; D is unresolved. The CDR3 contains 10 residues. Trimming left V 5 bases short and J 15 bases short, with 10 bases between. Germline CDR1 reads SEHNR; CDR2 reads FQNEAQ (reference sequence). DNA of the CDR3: TGTGCCAGCAGCAGTAGCCTGATGTTTTTT. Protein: CASSSSLMFF.

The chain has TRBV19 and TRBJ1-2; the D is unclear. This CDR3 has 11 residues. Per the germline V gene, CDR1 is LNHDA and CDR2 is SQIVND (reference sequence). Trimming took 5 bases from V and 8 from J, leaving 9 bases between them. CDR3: CASSRAGGYTF. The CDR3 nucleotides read TGTGCCAGTAGTCGGGCGGGCGGCTACACCTTC.

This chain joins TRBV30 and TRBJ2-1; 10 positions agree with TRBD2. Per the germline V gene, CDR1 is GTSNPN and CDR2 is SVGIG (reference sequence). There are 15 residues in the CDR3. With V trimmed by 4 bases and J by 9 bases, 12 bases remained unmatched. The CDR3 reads CAWIDAASGRVEQFF. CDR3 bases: TGTGCCTGGATCGATGCGGCTAGCGGGAGAGTTGAGCAGTTCTTC.

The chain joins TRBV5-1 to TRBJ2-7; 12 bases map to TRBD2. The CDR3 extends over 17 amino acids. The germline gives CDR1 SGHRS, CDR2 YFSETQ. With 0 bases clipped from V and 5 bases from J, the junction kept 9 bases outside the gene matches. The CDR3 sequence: CASSLALLAGGLDEQYF. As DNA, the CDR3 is TGCGCCAGCAGCTTGGCTCTACTAGCGGGAGGCTTAGACGAGCAGTACTTC.

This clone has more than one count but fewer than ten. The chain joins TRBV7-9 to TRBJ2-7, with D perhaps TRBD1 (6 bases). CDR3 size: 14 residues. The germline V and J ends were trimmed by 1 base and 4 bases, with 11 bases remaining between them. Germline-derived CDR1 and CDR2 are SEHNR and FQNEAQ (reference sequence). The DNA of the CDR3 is TGTGCCAGCAGCTTAGGACAGGAGGTATACGAGCAGTACTTC. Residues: CASSLGQEVYEQYF.

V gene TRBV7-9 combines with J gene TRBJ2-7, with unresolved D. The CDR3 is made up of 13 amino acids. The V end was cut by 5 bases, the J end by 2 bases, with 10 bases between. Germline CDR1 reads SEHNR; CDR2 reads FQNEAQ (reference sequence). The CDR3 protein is CASSPKSTYEQYF. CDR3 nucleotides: TGTGCCAGCAGCCCCAAGAGCACCTACGAGCAGTACTTC.

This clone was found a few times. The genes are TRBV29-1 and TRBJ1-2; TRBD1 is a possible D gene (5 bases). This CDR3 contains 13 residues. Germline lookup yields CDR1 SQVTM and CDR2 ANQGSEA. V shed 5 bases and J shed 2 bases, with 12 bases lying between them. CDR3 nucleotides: TGCAGCGTTCGCGCGGGGCTCAACTATGGCTACACCTTC. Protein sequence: CSVRAGLNYGYTF.

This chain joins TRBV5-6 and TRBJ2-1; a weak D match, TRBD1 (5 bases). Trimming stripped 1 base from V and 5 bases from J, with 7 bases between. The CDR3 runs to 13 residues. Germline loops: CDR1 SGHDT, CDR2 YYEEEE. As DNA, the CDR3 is TGTGCCAGCAGCTTGCGACAGCACAATGAGCAGTTCTTC. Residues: CASSLRQHNEQFF.

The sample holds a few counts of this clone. The CDR3 bases are TGTGCCAGCACCACACTGGGGGGTAGCAATCAGCCCCAGCATTTT. Translated, it gives CASTTLGGSNQPQHF. The chain recombines TRBV28 with TRBJ1-5; TRBD1 is a possible D gene (5 bases). The germline gives CDR1 MDHEN, CDR2 SYDVKM. The CDR3 totals 15 residues. The V and J ends lost 7 bases and 0 bases respectively, with 13 bases between them.

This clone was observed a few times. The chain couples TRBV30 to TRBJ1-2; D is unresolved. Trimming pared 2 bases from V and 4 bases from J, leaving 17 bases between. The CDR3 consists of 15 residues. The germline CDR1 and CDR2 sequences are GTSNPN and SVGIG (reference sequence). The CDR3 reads CAWSTPVGDSYGYTF. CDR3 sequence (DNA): TGTGCCTGGAGTACCCCGGTGGGAGATTCCTATGGCTACACCTTC.

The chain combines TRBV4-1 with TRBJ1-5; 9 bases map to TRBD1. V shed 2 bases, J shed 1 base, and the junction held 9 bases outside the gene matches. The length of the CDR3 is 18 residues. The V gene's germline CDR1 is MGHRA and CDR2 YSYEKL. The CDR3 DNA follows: TGCGCCAGCAGCCAATTTATTAACAGGGGGCTAAGCAATCAGCCCCAGCATTTT. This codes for CASSQFINRGLSNQPQHF.

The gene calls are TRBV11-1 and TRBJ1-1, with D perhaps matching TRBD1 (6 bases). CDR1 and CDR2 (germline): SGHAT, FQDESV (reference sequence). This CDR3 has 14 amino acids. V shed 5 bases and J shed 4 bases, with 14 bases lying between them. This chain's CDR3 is CASSPGQLPTEAFF. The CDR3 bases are TGTGCCAGCAGCCCCGGACAGCTTCCCACTGAAGCTTTCTTT.

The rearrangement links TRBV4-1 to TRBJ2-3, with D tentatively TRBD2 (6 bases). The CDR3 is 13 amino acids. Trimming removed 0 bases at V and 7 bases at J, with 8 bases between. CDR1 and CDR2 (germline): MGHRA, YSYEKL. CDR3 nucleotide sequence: TGCGCCAGCAGCCAAGATCGCGGGAATACGCAGTATTTT. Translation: CASSQDRGNTQYF.

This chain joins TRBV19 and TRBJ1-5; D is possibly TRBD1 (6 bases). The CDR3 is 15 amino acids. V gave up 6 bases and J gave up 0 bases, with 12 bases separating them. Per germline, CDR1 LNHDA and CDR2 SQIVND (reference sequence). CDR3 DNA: TGTGCCAGTAGCACAACAGGGCTTAGCAATCAGCCCCAGCATTTT. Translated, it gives CASSTTGLSNQPQHF. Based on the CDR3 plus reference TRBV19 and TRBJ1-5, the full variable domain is DGGITQSPKYLFRKEGQNVTLSCEQNLNHDAMYWYRQDPGQGLRLIYYSQIVNDFQKGDIAEGYSVSREKKESFPLTVTSAQKNPTAFYLCASSTTGLSNQPQHFGDGTRLSIL.

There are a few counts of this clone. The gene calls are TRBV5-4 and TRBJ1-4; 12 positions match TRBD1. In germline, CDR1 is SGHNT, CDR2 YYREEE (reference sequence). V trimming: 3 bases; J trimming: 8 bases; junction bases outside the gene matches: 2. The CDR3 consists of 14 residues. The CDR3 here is CASSSGTGGEKLFF. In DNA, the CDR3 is TGTGCCAGCAGCTCCGGGACAGGGGGCGAAAAACTGTTTTTT.

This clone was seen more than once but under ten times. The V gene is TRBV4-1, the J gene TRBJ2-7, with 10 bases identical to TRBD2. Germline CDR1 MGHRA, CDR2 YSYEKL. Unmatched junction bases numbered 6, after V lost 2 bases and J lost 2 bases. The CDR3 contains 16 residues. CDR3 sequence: CASSQITSGNPYEQYF. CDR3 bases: TGCGCCAGCAGCCAAATAACTAGCGGGAATCCCTACGAGCAGTACTTC.

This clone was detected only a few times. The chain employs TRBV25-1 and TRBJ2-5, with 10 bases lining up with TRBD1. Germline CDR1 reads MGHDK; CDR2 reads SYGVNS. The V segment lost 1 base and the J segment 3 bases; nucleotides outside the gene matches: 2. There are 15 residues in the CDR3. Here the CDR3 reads CASSESGTGEETQYF. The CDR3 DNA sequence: TGTGCCAGCAGTGAATCCGGGACAGGGGAAGAGACCCAGTACTTC.

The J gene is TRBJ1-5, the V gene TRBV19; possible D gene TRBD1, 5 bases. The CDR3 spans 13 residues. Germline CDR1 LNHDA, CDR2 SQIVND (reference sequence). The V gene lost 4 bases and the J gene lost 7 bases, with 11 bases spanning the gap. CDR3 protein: CASSTAGLQPQHF. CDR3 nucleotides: TGTGCCAGTAGTACGGCAGGGCTACAGCCCCAGCATTTT. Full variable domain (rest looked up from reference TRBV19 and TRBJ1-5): DGGITQSPKYLFRKEGQNVTLSCEQNLNHDAMYWYRQDPGQGLRLIYYSQIVNDFQKGDIAEGYSVSREKKESFPLTVTSAQKNPTAFYLCASSTAGLQPQHFGDGTRLSIL.

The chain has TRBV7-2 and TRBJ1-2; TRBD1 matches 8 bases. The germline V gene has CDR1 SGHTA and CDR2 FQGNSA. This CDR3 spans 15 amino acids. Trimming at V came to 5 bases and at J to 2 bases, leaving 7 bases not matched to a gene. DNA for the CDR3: TGTGCCAGCAGCCCCGGGACAGGCCAAAACTATGGCTACACCTTC. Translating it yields CASSPGTGQNYGYTF.